A selection of T cell receptor beta chains follows, all from one sample in a study of blood T cell repertoires in COVID-19. Clones were read by immunoSEQ multiplex PCR, and TCRdb kept only the in-frame ones, dropping some. The table records 35,000 or so clones, approximately 91% of them present only once. Sequencing used peripheral blood. The receptors come from a man in his sixties with active or convalescent COVID-19. CDR3s include the opening cysteine and the closing phenylalanine or tryptophan. A D gene is named only where the DNA matches it firmly. The size field is filled for only some rows; it gives once, few, many or a size class.

CDR3 protein: CASSLAPGLAHSSYEQYF
CDR3 DNA: TGTGCCAGCAGCTTAGCTCCGGGACTAGCTCACTCGTCCTACGAGCAGTACTTC
D gene: TRBD2
J gene: TRBJ2-7
CDR3 length: 18
clone size: -
V gene: TRBV7-2

CDR3 protein: CASSRLRTGMNYGYTF
CDR3 DNA: TGTGCCAGCAGCCGCCTCCGGACAGGGATGAACTATGGCTACACCTTC
D gene: TRBD1
J gene: TRBJ1-2
CDR3 length: 16
clone size: -
V gene: TRBV28

CDR3 protein: CASSYTGQGAYEQYF
CDR3 DNA: TGTGCCAGCAGTTACACGGGACAGGGGGCTTACGAGCAGTACTTC
D gene: TRBD1
J gene: TRBJ2-7
CDR3 length: 15
clone size: -
V gene: TRBV6-5

CDR3 protein: CASTAQGEPQHF
CDR3 DNA: TGTGCCAGCACCGCACAGGGCGAGCCCCAGCATTTT
D gene: -
J gene: TRBJ1-5
CDR3 length: 12
clone size: -
V gene: TRBV18

CDR3 protein: CASSSHPYDVQYF
CDR3 DNA: TGTGCCAGCAGCTCACACCCTTACGATGTGCAGTACTTC
D gene: -
J gene: TRBJ2-7
CDR3 length: 13
clone size: -
V gene: TRBV7-2

CDR3 protein: CASSPGQELFF
CDR3 DNA: TGTGCCAGCAGTCCAGGGCAGGAGCTGTTTTTT
D gene: -
J gene: TRBJ2-2
CDR3 length: 11
clone size: -
V gene: TRBV6-5

CDR3 protein: CASSPQTEMNTEAFF
CDR3 DNA: TGTGCCAGCTCACCACAGACAGAGATGAACACTGAAGCTTTCTTT
D gene: -
J gene: TRBJ1-1
CDR3 length: 15
clone size: -
V gene: TRBV18

CDR3 protein: CASSPPGTANQPQHF
CDR3 DNA: TGTGCCAGTAGTCCACCGGGGACAGCAAATCAGCCCCAGCATTTT
D gene: TRBD1
J gene: TRBJ1-5
CDR3 length: 15
clone size: -
V gene: TRBV19

CDR3 protein: CASRVESFPVGGSEAFF
CDR3 DNA: TGTGCCAGCAGGGTAGAGAGCTTCCCGGTAGGGGGCTCTGAAGCTTTCTTT
D gene: TRBD1
J gene: TRBJ1-1
CDR3 length: 17
clone size: -
V gene: TRBV2

CDR3 protein: CASSHGTSGSYNEQFF
CDR3 DNA: TGTGCCAGCAGCCATGGGACTAGCGGCTCCTACAATGAGCAGTTCTTC
D gene: TRBD2
J gene: TRBJ2-1
CDR3 length: 16
clone size: -
V gene: TRBV4-2

CDR3 protein: CASSLGLAGVFRELFF
CDR3 DNA: TGTGCCAGCTCGCTGGGACTAGCGGGAGTCTTCCGGGAGCTGTTTTTT
D gene: TRBD2
J gene: TRBJ2-2
CDR3 length: 16
clone size: -
V gene: TRBV18

CDR3 protein: CASSPDRGGNEKLFF
CDR3 DNA: TGTGCCAGCTCCCCGGACAGGGGCGGAAATGAAAAACTGTTTTTT
D gene: TRBD1
J gene: TRBJ1-4
CDR3 length: 15
clone size: -
V gene: TRBV18

CDR3 protein: CASSLVRGRGRIGYGYTF
CDR3 DNA: TGTGCCAGCAGCTTAGTGCGTGGCAGGGGGCGCATCGGCTATGGCTACACCTTC
D gene: TRBD1
J gene: TRBJ1-2
CDR3 length: 18
clone size: -
V gene: TRBV7-2

CDR3 protein: CATSVRVGEKLFF
CDR3 DNA: TGTGCCACCTCTGTCAGGGTGGGTGAAAAACTGTTTTTT
D gene: -
J gene: TRBJ1-4
CDR3 length: 13
clone size: once
V gene: TRBV6-5

CDR3 protein: CASSLRPQGRTGELFF
CDR3 DNA: TGTGCCAGCAGTTTGAGACCACAGGGTAGGACCGGGGAGCTGTTTTTT
D gene: -
J gene: TRBJ2-2
CDR3 length: 16
clone size: -
V gene: TRBV28

CDR3 protein: CASSLAGLENTGELFF
CDR3 DNA: TGCGCCAGCAGCTTGGCGGGACTAGAAAACACCGGGGAGCTGTTTTTT
D gene: TRBD2
J gene: TRBJ2-2
CDR3 length: 16
clone size: -
V gene: TRBV5-1

CDR3 protein: CASRIGQLNNEQFF
CDR3 DNA: TGTGCCAGCAGGATCGGACAGTTAAACAATGAGCAGTTCTTC
D gene: -
J gene: TRBJ2-1
CDR3 length: 14
clone size: -
V gene: TRBV7-9

CDR3 protein: CASSYSGTSGNTIYF
CDR3 DNA: TGTGCCAGCAGTTACTCCGGGACATCTGGAAACACCATATATTTT
D gene: -
J gene: TRBJ1-3
CDR3 length: 15
clone size: -
V gene: TRBV6-5

CDR3 protein: CSASAGQGAEETQYF
CDR3 DNA: TGCAGTGCTAGTGCGGGACAGGGGGCGGAAGAGACCCAGTACTTC
D gene: TRBD1
J gene: TRBJ2-5
CDR3 length: 15
clone size: -
V gene: TRBV20-1

CDR3 protein: CASSQEEPRTGGINTEAFF
CDR3 DNA: TGTGCCAGCAGCCAAGAGGAACCCAGGACAGGGGGCATAAACACTGAAGCTTTCTTT
D gene: TRBD1
J gene: TRBJ1-1
CDR3 length: 19
clone size: -
V gene: TRBV4-2

CDR3 protein: CASSFPSRGTYEQYF
CDR3 DNA: TGTGCCAGCAGTTTTCCTAGCAGGGGAACGTACGAGCAGTACTTC
D gene: -
J gene: TRBJ2-7
CDR3 length: 15
clone size: -
V gene: TRBV28

CDR3 protein: CANRAGLYGYTF
CDR3 DNA: TGTGCCAACCGGGCGGGGCTCTATGGCTACACCTTC
D gene: -
J gene: TRBJ1-2
CDR3 length: 12
clone size: -
V gene: TRBV6-6